This T cell receptor (beta chain) originates from a study of cytomegalovirus exposure and HLA in healthy donors. V lost 5 bases and J lost 7; bases outside the gene matches: 6. CDR3 length equals 14 residues. Germline lookup yields CDR1 SGHRS and CDR2 YFSETQ. The PCR contained 60 Vbeta and 13 Jbeta primers. Only in-frame clones appear in the TCRdb table, and some are missing; sequencing was by immunoSEQ multiplex PCR. The ten most abundant clones cover about 1.2% of a sample with about 160,000 clones. This sequence was found in an older woman in good health and CMV-seronegative. Sequences were obtained from PBMCs. The rearrangement links TRBV5-1 to TRBJ1-6; 7 nucleotides match TRBD1. The DNA for the CDR3 is TGCGCCAGCAGTCACGGACAGGAAAATTCACCCCTCCACTTT. It is translated as CASSHGQENSPLHF.